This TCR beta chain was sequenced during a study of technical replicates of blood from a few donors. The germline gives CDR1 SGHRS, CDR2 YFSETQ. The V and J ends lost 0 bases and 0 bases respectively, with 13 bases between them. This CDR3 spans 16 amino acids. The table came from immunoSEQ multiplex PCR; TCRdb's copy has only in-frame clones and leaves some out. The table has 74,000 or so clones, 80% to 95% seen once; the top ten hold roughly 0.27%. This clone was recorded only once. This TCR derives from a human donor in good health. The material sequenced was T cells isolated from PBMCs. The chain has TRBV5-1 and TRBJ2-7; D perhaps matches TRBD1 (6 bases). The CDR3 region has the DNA TGCGCCAGCAGCTTGGCCGGGGTGGACAGCTCCTACGAGCAGTACTTC. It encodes CASSLAGVDSSYEQYF.